The rows below give T cell receptor beta chains drawn from one sample of a study of CD8 T cell repertoires and HIV-1 epitope variants. For these receptors, no antigen is known. Clones were sequenced by immunoSEQ multiplex PCR, and TCRdb holds only the in-frame ones, with some missing. The sample contains more than 5,500 clones, about 65% of which appear only once. The sample consisted of cultured CD8+ T cells derived from PBMCs. The receptor set was obtained from a male donor with HIV. CDR3s include the opening cysteine and the closing phenylalanine or tryptophan. The order of the fields is J gene, D gene, clone size, V gene, CDR3 DNA, CDR3 protein. The D gene is left open where the match is weak. Clone size is not always given. Where it is, it says once, few, many or a class for expanded clones.

TRBJ1-2	-	-	TRBV4-1	TGCGCCAGCAGCCAAGACCCCTCGGGTAACAGGCGGTATGGCTACACCTTC	CASSQDPSGNRRYGYTF
TRBJ1-5	-	-	TRBV19	TGTGCCAGTAGTATAGATCTATCGAGCAATCAGCCCCAGCATTTT	CASSIDLSSNQPQHF
TRBJ2-7	TRBD1	-	TRBV6-6	TGTGCCAGCAGTCCTCGGACAGGGTACCCCTACGAGCAGTACTTC	CASSPRTGYPYEQYF
TRBJ2-2	-	-	TRBV6-4	TGTGCCAGCAGCGACAGGGAGGCAAACACCGGGGAGCTGTTTTTT	CASSDREANTGELFF
TRBJ2-2	-	-	TRBV7-9	TGTGCCAGCAGCCCCGGACTGACCACCGGGGAGCTGTTTTTT	CASSPGLTTGELFF
TRBJ1-1	-	few	TRBV30	TGTGCCTGGAGTGCGACTTTGAGCACTGAAGCTTTCTTT	CAWSATLSTEAFF
TRBJ2-1	TRBD2	once	TRBV10-1	TGCGCCAGCAGTGAAGGGACTAGCGTCTACAATGAGCAGTTCTTC	CASSEGTSVYNEQFF
TRBJ2-5	-	once	TRBV29-1	TGCAGCGTTGAATGGGTTAGCGGAAACCTGCAAGAGACCCAGTACTTC	CSVEWVSGNLQETQYF
TRBJ1-1	TRBD1	-	TRBV18	TGTGCCAGCTCACCCGGGGCAGGGGGGACTGAAGCTTTCTTT	CASSPGAGGTEAFF
TRBJ2-2	TRBD1	-	TRBV5-1	TGCGCCAGCAGCTTTTCAGGGGGCACCGGGGAGCTGTTTTTT	CASSFSGGTGELFF
TRBJ1-6	TRBD1	few	TRBV27	TGTGCCAGCAGGCCAGGGGGGAATTCACCCCTCCACTTT	CASRPGGNSPLHF
TRBJ2-7	-	-	TRBV4-3	TGCGCCAGCAGCCAAGGAAACGGCGAGCAGTACTTC	CASSQGNGEQYF
TRBJ2-3	-	-	TRBV28	TGTGCCAGCAGGGACTTTTACTTAGATACGCAGTATTTT	CASRDFYLDTQYF
TRBJ1-1	-	medium-sized	TRBV6-5	TGTGCCAGCAGTTACTTGGATATGAACACTGAAGCTTTCTTT	CASSYLDMNTEAFF
TRBJ2-7	-	-	TRBV6-1	TGTGCCAGCAGTGAAGGAGCAGGTCCCTACGAGCAGTACTTC	CASSEGAGPYEQYF
TRBJ2-5	-	-	TRBV19	TGTGCCAGTAGTATAGGTGGGGGTAGAGAGACCCAGTACTTC	CASSIGGGRETQYF
TRBJ2-7	-	few	TRBV5-1	TGCGCCAGCAGCTTGTATGCCGGGGGCTACGAGCAGTACTTC	CASSLYAGGYEQYF
TRBJ1-1	-	few	TRBV7-3	TGTGCCAGCAGGGACTCAGGGAACACTGAAGCTTTCTTT	CASRDSGNTEAFF
TRBJ1-1	-	medium-sized	TRBV27	TGTGCCAGCAGCCCCTCCGACACTTACACTGAAGCTTTCTTT	CASSPSDTYTEAFF
TRBJ2-7	TRBD1	medium-sized	TRBV15	TGTGCCACCAGCAGAGTTAGGGGGCCCTACGAGCAGTACTTC	CATSRVRGPYEQYF
TRBJ2-3	-	-	TRBV2	TGTGCCAGCAGTGAAGGGGGTACGAGGGCAGATACGCAGTATTTT	CASSEGGTRADTQYF
TRBJ2-7	TRBD1	-	TRBV7-9	TGTGCCAGCAGACCCGGGACAGAATACGAGCAGTACTTC	CASRPGTEYEQYF
TRBJ2-7	-	few	TRBV14	TGTGCCAGCAGCCAACCAACCCACGAGCAGTACTTC	CASSQPTHEQYF
TRBJ2-7	-	few	TRBV30	TGTGCCTGGATGCGGGACGGAGCCTACGAGCAGTACTTC	CAWMRDGAYEQYF
TRBJ2-1	-	-	TRBV29-1	TGCAGCGTTGAAGGCAATGAGCAGTTCTTC	CSVEGNEQFF
TRBJ2-1	TRBD2	-	TRBV10-2	TGCGCCAGCAGTGTCCCTAGCGGCCTCTACAATGAGCAGTTCTTC	CASSVPSGLYNEQFF
TRBJ1-3	TRBD1	-	TRBV28	TGTGCCAGCAGTACCTTGGACAGGGCAGCCGGAAACACCATATATTTT	CASSTLDRAAGNTIYF
TRBJ2-7	-	-	TRBV7-9	TGTGCCAGCAGCTTAGTCGCGGCCCCCTACGAGCAGTACTTC	CASSLVAAPYEQYF
TRBJ2-7	TRBD2	few	TRBV13	TGTGCCAGCAGCGCCACGGGACTAGCATCCTACGAGCAGTACTTC	CASSATGLASYEQYF
TRBJ2-7	-	-	TRBV4-2	TGTGCCAGCAGCTTGGGGCCTTCTTTGGGAGATTACGAGCAGTACTTC	CASSLGPSLGDYEQYF
TRBJ2-5	-	-	TRBV5-6	TGTGCCAGCAGCTTGATGGGGGGGCAGGGCCAGTACTTC	CASSLMGGQGQYF
TRBJ1-4	TRBD1	-	TRBV9	TGTGCCAGCAGCGTAGCTTCGGGGACAGGAGAAAAACTGTTTTTT	CASSVASGTGEKLFF